The 4 T cell receptor beta chains below were found in one sample sequenced in a study of identical twins. TCRdb independently ran MiXCR on the 5' RACE reads; one entry per CDR3 protein. The sample includes under 1 million distinct CDR3 sequences, 9% to 15% of them seen just once. These data were also filed under a second study, of yellow fever vaccine responses in identical twins.

Sequenced input: PBMCs. The receptors come from a woman in her late teens or twenties in good health.

This clonotype was picked up many times. The chain employs TRBV5-1 and TRBJ2-2; D uncertain. Trimming took off 0 bases at V and 1 base at J, with 4 bases between the two ends. The germline gives CDR1 SGHRS, CDR2 YFSETQ. The CDR3 is 14 residues long. The CDR3 coding sequence is TGCGCCAGCAGCTTGGCCGGGAACACCGGGGAGCTGTTTTTT. It translates to CASSLAGNTGELFF.

The rearrangement joins TRBV20-1 to TRBJ2-2, with 15 bases fitting TRBD2. After removal of 3 bases from V and 4 bases from J, the junction contained 3 bases not matched to a gene. Germline lookup yields CDR1 DFQATT and CDR2 SNEGSKA (reference sequence). This CDR3 has 16 amino acids. The CDR3 DNA sequence: TGCAGTGCTAGGGGACTAGCGGGAGGTAGCACCGGGGAGCTGTTTTTT. Its translation is CSARGLAGGSTGELFF.

The chain is built from TRBV7-7 and TRBJ1-1; 8 positions agree with TRBD1. CDR1 and CDR2 (germline): SSHAT, FNYEAQ (reference sequence). CDR3 length equals 15 residues. V dropped 5 bases and J dropped 4; count of bases not matched to a gene: 9. CDR3 coding DNA: TGTGCCAGCAGCCTCTTGACAGGGGTTGGCACTGAAGCTTTCTTT. As protein: CASSLLTGVGTEAFF.

This chain uses TRBV20-1 with TRBJ2-1, with D tentatively TRBD2 (6 bases). V was cut by 1 base and J by 9 bases, with 13 bases left in between. This CDR3 has 13 amino acids. The germline CDR1 and CDR2 sequences are DFQATT and SNEGSKA (reference sequence). The CDR3 nucleotides read TGCAGTGCTAGAGGAGGACTAATATTTGAGCAGTTCTTC. Residues: CSARGGLIFEQFF.